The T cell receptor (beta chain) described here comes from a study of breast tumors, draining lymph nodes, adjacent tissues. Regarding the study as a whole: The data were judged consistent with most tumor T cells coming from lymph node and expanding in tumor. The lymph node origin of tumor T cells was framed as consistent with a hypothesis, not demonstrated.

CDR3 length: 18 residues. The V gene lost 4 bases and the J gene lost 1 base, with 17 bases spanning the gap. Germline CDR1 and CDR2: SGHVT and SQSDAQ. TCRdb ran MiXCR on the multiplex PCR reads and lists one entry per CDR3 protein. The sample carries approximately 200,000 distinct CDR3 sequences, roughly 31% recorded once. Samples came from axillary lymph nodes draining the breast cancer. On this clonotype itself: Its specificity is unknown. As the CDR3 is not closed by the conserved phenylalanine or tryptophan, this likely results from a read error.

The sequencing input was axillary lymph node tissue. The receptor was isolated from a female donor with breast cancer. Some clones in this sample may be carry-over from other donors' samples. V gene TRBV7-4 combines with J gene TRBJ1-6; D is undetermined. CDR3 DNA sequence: TGTGCCAGCAGCTACTTTCTAGGAGAGGGATCCTATAATTCACCCCTCCACTCT. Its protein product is CASSYFLGEGSYNSPLHS.